The rows below give T cell receptor beta chains drawn from one sample of a study of OX40 agonist ivuxolimab in advanced cancers. Produced via immunoSEQ multiplex PCR; TCRdb's table is partial and in-frame only. The table has approximately 50,000 clones, about 80% seen once. Sequenced material: CD4+ or CD8+ T cells sorted from blood, taken in a trial of the OX40 agonist ivuxolimab. These receptors originate from an adult with an advanced solid tumor such as melanoma, head and neck, liver or kidney cancer. Both conserved end residues are part of each CDR3.

>TRBJ2-1|TRBV30
CAWSGRRQNGLYNEQFF
>TRBJ2-2|TRBV5-8
CASTLKGGGGRELFF
>TRBJ2-7|TRBV5-6
CASSLNYEQYF
>TRBJ2-4|TRBV5-1
CASSPTGGKAKNIQYF
>TRBJ1-4|TRBV18
CASSPVQGGTNEKLFF
>TRBJ1-3|TRBV29-1
CSVILGQGGNTIYF
>TRBJ2-5|TRBV7-8
CASRTRAGGRTQYF
>TRBJ1-3|TRBV27
CASSEIQGGGNTIYF
>TRBJ2-2|TRBV18
CASSRDVLTTGELFF
>TRBJ2-7|TRBV9
CASSVDVGAREQYF
>TRBJ1-2|TRBV7-2
CASSPQPGSYGYTF
>TRBJ1-4|TRBV18
CASSLGLDEKLFF
>TRBJ2-7|TRBV6-5
CASSGYRGLGEQYF
>TRBJ2-3|TRBV6-5
CASRVGGADTQYF
>TRBJ1-1|TRBV19
CASTDRPIDTEAFF
>TRBJ1-2|TRBV7-9
CASSLSGQGYYGYTF
>TRBJ2-5|TRBV7-2
CASQGAGGEQYF
>TRBJ2-7|TRBV6-1
CASSRQGYEQYF
>TRBJ2-5|TRBV7-7
CASSSSPSPETQYF
>TRBJ2-3|TRBV4-3
CASSQDIPGQGAGDTQYF
>TRBJ2-7|TRBV7-2
CASSGRRNYEQYF
>TRBJ1-2|TRBV19
CASSLDRVEGYTF
>TRBJ2-1|TRBV10-2
CASSDPGGSGGKFF
>TRBJ2-1|TRBV2
CASSEYGGFGNEQFF
>TRBJ1-4|TRBV2
CASSQSGQGEKLFF
>TRBJ2-2|TRBV15
CATRGGLRTGELFF
>TRBJ2-4|TRBV9
CASSVQGASVNIQYF
>TRBJ2-5|TRBV21-1
CASSPGQETQYF
>TRBJ1-2|TRBV7-9
CASSRDGANYGYTF
>TRBJ2-5|TRBV28
CASSTHIPQETQYF
>TRBJ2-1|TRBV20-1
CSATSGRVFF
>TRBJ1-2|TRBV28
CASSSPTGGADGYTF
>TRBJ1-5|TRBV28
CASSLPGQGVNQPQHF
>TRBJ2-3|TRBV6-5
CASRRDPGTDTQYF
>TRBJ1-2|TRBV5-1
CASSRDRDYGYTF
>TRBJ2-7|TRBV30
CAWRRLGYEQYF
>TRBJ2-5|TRBV4-2
CASSFPSQETQYF
>TRBJ2-2|TRBV7-2
CASSFKGGPGELFF
>TRBJ2-1|TRBV7-2
CASSFQGFNEQFF